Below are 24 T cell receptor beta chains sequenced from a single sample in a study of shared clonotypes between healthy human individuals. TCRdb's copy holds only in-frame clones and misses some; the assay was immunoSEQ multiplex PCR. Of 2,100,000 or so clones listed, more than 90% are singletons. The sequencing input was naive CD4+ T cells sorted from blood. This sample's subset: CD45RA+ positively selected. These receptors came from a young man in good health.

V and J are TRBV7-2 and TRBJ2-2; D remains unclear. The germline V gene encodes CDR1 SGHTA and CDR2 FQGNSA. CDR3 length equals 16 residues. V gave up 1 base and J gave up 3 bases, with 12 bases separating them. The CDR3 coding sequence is TGTGCCAGCAGCTTAGTCGGACCGGATTACACCGGGGAGCTGTTTTTT. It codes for CASSLVGPDYTGELFF.

The CDR3 region is CASSFRAGGAGELFF. The CDR3 coding sequence is TGTGCCAGCAGCTTTAGGGCAGGGGGAGCCGGGGAGCTGTTTTTT. The chain is built from TRBV7-2 and TRBJ2-2; 7 bases align to TRBD1. Trimming removed 3 bases from V and 6 bases from J; junction bases left unmatched: 7. CDR1 is SGHTA, CDR2 FQGNSA, per germline. The CDR3 contains 15 residues.

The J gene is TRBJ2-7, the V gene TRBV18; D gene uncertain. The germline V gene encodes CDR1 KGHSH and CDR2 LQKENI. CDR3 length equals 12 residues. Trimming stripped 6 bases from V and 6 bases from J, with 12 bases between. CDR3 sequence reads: CASSPDELEQYF. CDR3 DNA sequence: TGTGCCAGCTCCCCGGACGAGCTCGAGCAGTACTTC.

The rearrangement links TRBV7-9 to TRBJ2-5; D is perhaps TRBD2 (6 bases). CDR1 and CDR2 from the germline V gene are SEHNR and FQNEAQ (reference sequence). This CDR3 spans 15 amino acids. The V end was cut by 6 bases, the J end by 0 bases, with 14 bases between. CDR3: CASSPGLSYQETQYF. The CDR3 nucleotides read TGTGCCAGCAGTCCGGGACTCTCGTACCAAGAGACCCAGTACTTC.

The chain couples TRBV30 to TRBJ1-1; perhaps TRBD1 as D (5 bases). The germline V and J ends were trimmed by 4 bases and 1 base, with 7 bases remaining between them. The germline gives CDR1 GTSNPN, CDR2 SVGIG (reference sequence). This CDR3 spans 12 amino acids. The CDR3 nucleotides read TGTGCCTGGAATCAGGGGAACACTGAAGCTTTCTTT. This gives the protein CAWNQGNTEAFF.

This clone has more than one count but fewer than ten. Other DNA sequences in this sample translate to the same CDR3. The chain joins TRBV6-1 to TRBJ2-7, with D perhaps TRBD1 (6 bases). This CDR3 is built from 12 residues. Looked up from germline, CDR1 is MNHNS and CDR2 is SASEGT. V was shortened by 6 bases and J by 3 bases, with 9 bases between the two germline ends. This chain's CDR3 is CASSLTGYEQYF. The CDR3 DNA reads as TGTGCCAGCAGCTTGACAGGCTACGAGCAGTACTTC.

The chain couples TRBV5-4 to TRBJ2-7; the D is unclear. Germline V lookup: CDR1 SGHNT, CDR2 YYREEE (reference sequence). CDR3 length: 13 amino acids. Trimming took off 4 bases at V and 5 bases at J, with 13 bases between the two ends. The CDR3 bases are TGTGCCAGCAGCCTGGTGGGGTCCCACGAGCAGTACTTC. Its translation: CASSLVGSHEQYF.

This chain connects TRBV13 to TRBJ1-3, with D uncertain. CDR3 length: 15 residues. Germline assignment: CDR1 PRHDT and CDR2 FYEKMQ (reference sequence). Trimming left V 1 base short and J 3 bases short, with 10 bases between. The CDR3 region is CASSLVASGGNTIYF. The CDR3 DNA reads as TGTGCCAGCAGCTTAGTCGCCTCGGGTGGAAACACCATATATTTT.

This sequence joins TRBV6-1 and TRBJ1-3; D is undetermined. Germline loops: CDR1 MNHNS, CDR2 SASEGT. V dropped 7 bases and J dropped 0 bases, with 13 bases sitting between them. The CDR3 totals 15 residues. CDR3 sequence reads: CASTPGTTSGNTIYF. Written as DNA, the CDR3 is TGTGCCAGCACCCCAGGAACGACCTCTGGAAACACCATATATTTT.

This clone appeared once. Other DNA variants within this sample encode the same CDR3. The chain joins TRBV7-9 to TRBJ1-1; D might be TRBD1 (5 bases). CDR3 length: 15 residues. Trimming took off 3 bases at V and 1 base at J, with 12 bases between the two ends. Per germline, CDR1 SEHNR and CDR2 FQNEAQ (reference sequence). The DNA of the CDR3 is TGTGCCAGCAGCTTGGGACTCGGGGCGAACACTGAAGCTTTCTTT. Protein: CASSLGLGANTEAFF.

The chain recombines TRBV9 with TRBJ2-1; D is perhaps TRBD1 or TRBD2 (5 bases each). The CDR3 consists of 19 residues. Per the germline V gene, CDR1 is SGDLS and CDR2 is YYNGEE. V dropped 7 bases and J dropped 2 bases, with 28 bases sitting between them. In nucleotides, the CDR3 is TGTGCCAGCCTAAGACGGGACCCCTCTTCGTTATTCCCCTACAATGAGCAGTTCTTC. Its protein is CASLRRDPSSLFPYNEQFF.

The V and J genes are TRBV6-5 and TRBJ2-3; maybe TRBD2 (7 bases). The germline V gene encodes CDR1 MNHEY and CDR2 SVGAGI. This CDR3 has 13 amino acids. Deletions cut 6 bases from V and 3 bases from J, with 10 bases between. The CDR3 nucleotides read TGTGCCAGCAGCAAGGGGGGGACAGATACGCAGTATTTT. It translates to CASSKGGTDTQYF.

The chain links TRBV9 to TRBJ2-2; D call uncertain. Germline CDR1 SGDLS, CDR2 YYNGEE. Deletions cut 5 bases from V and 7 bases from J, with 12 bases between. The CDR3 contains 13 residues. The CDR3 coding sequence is TGTGCCAGCAGTCGTAGTGAGTTCGGGGAGCTGTTTTTT. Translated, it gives CASSRSEFGELFF.

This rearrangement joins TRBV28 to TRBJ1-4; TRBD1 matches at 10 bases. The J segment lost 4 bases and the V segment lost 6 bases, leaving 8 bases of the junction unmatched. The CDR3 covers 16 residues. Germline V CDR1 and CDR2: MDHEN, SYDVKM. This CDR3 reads CASSPGQGSNNEKLFF. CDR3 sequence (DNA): TGTGCCAGCAGCCCGGGACAGGGGTCGAATAATGAAAAACTGTTTTTT.

CDR3 region: CAWGIGQGQETQYF. CDR3 sequence (DNA): TGTGCCTGGGGGATAGGACAGGGACAAGAGACCCAGTACTTC. The chain joins TRBV30 to TRBJ2-5, with 8 bases identical to TRBD1. Germline CDR1 and CDR2: GTSNPN and SVGIG (reference sequence). The CDR3 contains 14 residues. Unmatched junction bases numbered 7, after V lost 5 bases and J lost 2 bases.

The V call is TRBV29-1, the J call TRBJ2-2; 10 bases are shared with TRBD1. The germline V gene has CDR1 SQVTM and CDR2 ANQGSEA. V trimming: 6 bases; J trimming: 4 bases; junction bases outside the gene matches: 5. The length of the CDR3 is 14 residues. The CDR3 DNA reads TGCAGCGTCCGACAGGGGGCGACCACCGGGGAGCTGTTTTTT. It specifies CSVRQGATTGELFF.

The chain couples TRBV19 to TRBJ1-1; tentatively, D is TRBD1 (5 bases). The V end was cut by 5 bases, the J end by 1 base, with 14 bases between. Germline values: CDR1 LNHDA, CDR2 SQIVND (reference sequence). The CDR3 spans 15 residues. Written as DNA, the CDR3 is TGTGCCAGTAGTTTCCCCGGGACGAAGAACACTGAAGCTTTCTTT. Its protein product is CASSFPGTKNTEAFF.

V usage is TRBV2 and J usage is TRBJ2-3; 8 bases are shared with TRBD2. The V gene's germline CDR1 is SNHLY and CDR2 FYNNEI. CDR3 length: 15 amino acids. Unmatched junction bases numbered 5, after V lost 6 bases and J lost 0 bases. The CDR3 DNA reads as TGTGCCAGCAGCGCACTAGCGGTTAGCACAGATACGCAGTATTTT. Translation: CASSALAVSTDTQYF.

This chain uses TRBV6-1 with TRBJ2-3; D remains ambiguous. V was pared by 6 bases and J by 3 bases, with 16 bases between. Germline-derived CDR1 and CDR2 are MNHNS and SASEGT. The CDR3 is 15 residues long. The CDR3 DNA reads TGTGCCAGCAGAGTGGCGCTAGGATGGACAGATACGCAGTATTTT. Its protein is CASRVALGWTDTQYF.

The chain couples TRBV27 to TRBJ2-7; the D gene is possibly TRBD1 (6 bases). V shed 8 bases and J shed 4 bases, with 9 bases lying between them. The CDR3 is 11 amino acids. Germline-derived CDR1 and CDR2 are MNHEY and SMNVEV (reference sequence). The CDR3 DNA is TGTGCCAGCCGGGACAAATACGAGCAGTACTTC. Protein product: CASRDKYEQYF.

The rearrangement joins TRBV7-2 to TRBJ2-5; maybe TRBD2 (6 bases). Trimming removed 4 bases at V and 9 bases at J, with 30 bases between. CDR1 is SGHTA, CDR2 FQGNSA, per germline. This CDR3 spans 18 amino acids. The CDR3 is CASSWSGASGTQARAQYF. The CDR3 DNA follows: TGTGCCAGCAGCTGGAGTGGGGCTTCCGGGACTCAGGCACGGGCCCAGTACTTC.

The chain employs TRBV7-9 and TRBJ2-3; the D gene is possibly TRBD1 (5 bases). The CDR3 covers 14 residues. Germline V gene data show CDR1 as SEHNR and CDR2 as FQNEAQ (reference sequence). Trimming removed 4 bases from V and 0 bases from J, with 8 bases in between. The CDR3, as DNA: TGTGCCAGCAGCTCAGACAGAAGCACAGATACGCAGTATTTT. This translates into CASSSDRSTDTQYF.

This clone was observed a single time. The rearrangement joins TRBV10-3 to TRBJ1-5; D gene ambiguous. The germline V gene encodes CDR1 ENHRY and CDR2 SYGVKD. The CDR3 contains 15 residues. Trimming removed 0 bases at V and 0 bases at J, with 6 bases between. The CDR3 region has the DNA TGTGCCATCAGTGAGTCGGTGGATAGCAATCAGCCCCAGCATTTT. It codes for CAISESVDSNQPQHF.

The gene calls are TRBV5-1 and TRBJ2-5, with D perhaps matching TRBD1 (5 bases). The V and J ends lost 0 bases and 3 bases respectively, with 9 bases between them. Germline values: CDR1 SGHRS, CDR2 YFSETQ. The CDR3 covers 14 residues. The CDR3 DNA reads TGCGCCAGCAGCTTGGGACAGTTTAAAGAGACCCAGTACTTC. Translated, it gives CASSLGQFKETQYF.